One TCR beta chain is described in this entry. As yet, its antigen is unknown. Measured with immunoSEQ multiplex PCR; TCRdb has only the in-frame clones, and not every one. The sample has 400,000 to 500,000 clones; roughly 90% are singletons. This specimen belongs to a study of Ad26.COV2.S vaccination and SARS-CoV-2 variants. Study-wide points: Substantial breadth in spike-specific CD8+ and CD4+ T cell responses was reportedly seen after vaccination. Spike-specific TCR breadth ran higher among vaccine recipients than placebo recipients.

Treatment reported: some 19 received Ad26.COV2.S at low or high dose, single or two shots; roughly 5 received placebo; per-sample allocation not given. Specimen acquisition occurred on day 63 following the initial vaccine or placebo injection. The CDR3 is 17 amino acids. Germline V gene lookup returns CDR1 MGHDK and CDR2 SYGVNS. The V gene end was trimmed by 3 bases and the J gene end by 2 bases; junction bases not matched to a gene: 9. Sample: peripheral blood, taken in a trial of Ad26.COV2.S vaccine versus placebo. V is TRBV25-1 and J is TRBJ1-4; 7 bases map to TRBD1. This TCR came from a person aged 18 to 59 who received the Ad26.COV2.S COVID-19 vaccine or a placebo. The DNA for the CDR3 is TGTGCCAGCAGTGACCACCGACAGGGTTGGACTAATGAAAAACTGTTTTTT. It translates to CASSDHRQGWTNEKLFF.